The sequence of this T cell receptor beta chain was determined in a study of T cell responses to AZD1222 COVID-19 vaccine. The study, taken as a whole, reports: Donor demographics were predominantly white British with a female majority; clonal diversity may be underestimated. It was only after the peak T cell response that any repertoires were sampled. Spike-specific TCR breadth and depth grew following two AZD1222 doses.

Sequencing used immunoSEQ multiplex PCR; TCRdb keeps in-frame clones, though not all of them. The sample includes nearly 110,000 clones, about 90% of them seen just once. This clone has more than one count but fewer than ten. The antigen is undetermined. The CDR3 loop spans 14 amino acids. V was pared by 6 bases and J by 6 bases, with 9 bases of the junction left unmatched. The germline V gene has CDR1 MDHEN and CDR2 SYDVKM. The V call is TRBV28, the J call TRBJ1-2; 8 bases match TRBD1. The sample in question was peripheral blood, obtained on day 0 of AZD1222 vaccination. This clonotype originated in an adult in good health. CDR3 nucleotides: TGTGCCAGCAGCTTGGACAGGGAGGATGATGGCTACACCTTC. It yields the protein CASSLDREDDGYTF.